This TCR beta chain is from a study of T cell responses to AZD1222 COVID-19 vaccine. In the study overall: Second doses that came at about 4 or about 12 weeks were put together. Findings and caveats of the study: Following two doses of AZD1222, Spike-specific TCR breadth and depth rose. Reports say nearly half of spike-specific TCRs go after unmutated variant regions.

Generated by immunoSEQ multiplex PCR, the TCRdb table keeps only in-frame clones and is missing some. The sample includes around 110,000 clones, 85% to 90% seen only once; the top ten take under 4%. Germline V gene lookup returns CDR1 LNHNV and CDR2 YYDKDF (reference sequence). This CDR3 spans 15 amino acids. V dropped 1 base and J dropped 7 bases, with 14 bases sitting between them. Of note for this clone: Its cognate antigen is unknown.

The source was peripheral blood, collected on day 0 of AZD1222 vaccination. The V gene is TRBV15, the J gene TRBJ1-5; TRBD1 is a possible D gene (5 bases). The clonotype was recovered from an adult in good health. The CDR3 protein is CATSRVTGPVQPQHF. CDR3 sequence (DNA): TGTGCCACCAGCAGAGTAACAGGACCCGTACAGCCCCAGCATTTT.